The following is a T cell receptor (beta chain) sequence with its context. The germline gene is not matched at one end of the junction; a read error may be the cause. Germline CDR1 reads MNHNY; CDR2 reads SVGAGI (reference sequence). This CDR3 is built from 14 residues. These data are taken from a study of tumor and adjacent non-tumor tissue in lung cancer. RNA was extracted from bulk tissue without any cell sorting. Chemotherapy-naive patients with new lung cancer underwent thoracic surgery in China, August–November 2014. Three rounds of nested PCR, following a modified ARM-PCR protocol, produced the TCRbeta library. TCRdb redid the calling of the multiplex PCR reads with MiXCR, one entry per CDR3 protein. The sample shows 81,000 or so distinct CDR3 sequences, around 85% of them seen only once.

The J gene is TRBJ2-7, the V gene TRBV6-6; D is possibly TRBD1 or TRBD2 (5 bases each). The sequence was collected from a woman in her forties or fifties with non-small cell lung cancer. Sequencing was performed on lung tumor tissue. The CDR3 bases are TGTGTCAGCAGACCCGCCGGGACGAACAACGAACAGTACTTC. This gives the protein CVSRPAGTNNEQYF.